This T cell receptor (beta chain) was profiled in a study of shared clonotypes between healthy human individuals (dated by TCRdb to 2020 to 2022). General notes on the study: A couple of women and a few men aged 18 to 49 years were included in the cohort. Libraries were prepared and TCR repertoires were sequenced by different laboratories using diverse techniques, in order to increase sequencing depth and limit assay-specific biases. Each donor's leukapheresis produced roughly between roughly 0.85 and 10 billion PBMCs. Blood TCR repertoires of a handful of healthy adults were deeply sequenced to estimate repertoire size and the extent of clonotype sharing between individuals. For each donor, CD4 naive and CD4 memory were each given three plates, CD8 naive was given two plates, and CD8 memory was given one plate. The investigation overall reported the following: About 5% of naive CD4, 3.5% of naive CD8, approximately 2% of memory CD4, and approximately 0.4% of memory CD8 clonotypes were shared across several donors. Naive subsets generally had larger estimated clonotype richness than memory subsets did. The small number of donors limited the genetic and exposure-history diversity represented. Based on pairwise subsampling, the degree of clonotype sharing among donors was expected to be affected by sequencing depth. Only blood was sampled, and tissue TCR repertoires likely differ from those in blood. Rarefaction of sorted-subset datasets indicated incomplete sequencing despite the large sequencing depth. Higher generation probabilities were observed for clonotypes shared by all four sorted-subset donors than for non-shared clonotypes.

Donors were healthy HIV-negative adults with no recently reported acute infections or vaccinations. Every donor was a Caucasian adult residing in Nashville, Tennessee, USA. CD4+ T cells were enriched by magnetic negative selection; naive cells were then positively selected on CD45RA, and the negative fraction formed the memory subset. Blood was collected by leukapheresis, and PBMCs were isolated by Ficoll-Histopaque density gradient centrifugation and then cryopreserved in liquid nitrogen vapor phase. Analytical flow cytometry was used to check the purity and quantity of every magnetically sorted T cell population. Genomic DNA was isolated from every sorted fraction and measured by UV absorbance on a Nanodrop 2000c. From cysteine to phenylalanine, the CDR3 is 14 amino acids long. Here the CDR3 DNA is all that survives: 42 bases in frame from base 1. CDR1 SGDLS and CDR2 YYNGEE are derived from the germline V gene. The germline V and J ends show losses of 3 bases and 5 bases respectively, and no gene match explains 6 bases of the junction.

To note about this clone: The clone's antigen remains unknown. Within one base of it there is no much larger clone, and no base qualities were kept.

Using the deep immunoSEQ assay, TCR CDR3 regions were amplified from genomic DNA by multiplex PCR. Extracted genomic DNA from each cell subset was spread evenly across all wells of several immunoSEQ 96-well plates, with each plate serving as a replicate. Each replicate PCR for sorted subsets received approximately 220 ng genomic DNA, equal to tens of thousands of T cell genomes. Purified libraries were quantified with a Qubit 3.0 fluorometer, sized on a Bioanalyzer 2100, and re-quantified with the KAPA Library Quantification kit. Every immunoSEQ 96-well plate was sequenced on a dedicated single-read 150-cycle Illumina NextSeq 550 flow cell. The original pipeline was this. Because only junctional sequences without quality scores were contained in the immunoSEQ output, filtering matching that applied to full-length reads could not be performed. Sequences were annotated with PyIR, a Python wrapper for IgBLAST v1.9, using IMGT germline references to assign V/J genes and CDR3. Reads with weak V/J assignments (E-value above 1e-6), missing CDR3, stop codons, out-of-frame junctions, or ambiguous translated residues were removed. V3J clonotypes were defined as sequences sharing an identical inferred V gene, J gene, and CDR3 amino acid sequence. Percentage overlap between repertoires was calculated by dividing the number of shared unique clonotypes by the size of the smaller repertoire. RTK rarefaction, the Chao1 estimator, and Recon v2.1 estimates of unobserved clonotypes were used to assess repertoire richness. Generation probabilities for all TCRbeta clonotypes obtained by the gDNA method from a handful of donors were computed using OLGA. Held by TCRdb, this immuneACCESS table contains in-frame sequences only and omits some clones. Under half of the omission traces to an unresolved V gene where checked; the cause of the rest is unknown. Clonal size and the V and J genes are those of that table, whereas D and trimming came from the DNA. The sample includes about 340,000 clones, with around 67% observed a single time. The ten largest clonotypes hold under 11% of the sample.

The sequence joins TRBV9 to TRBJ1-1, and 8 junction bases match TRBD1. The clonotype originates from a man aged 25-40 years in good health. The sample consisted of memory CD4+ T cells sorted from blood. In light of the paper, this sample's cell subset or site label describes: CD45RA-negative fraction. The CDR3 region: CASSEQGVVTEAFF. The nucleotides are TGTGCCAGCAGCGAACAGGGGGTCGTGACTGAAGCTTTCTTT.